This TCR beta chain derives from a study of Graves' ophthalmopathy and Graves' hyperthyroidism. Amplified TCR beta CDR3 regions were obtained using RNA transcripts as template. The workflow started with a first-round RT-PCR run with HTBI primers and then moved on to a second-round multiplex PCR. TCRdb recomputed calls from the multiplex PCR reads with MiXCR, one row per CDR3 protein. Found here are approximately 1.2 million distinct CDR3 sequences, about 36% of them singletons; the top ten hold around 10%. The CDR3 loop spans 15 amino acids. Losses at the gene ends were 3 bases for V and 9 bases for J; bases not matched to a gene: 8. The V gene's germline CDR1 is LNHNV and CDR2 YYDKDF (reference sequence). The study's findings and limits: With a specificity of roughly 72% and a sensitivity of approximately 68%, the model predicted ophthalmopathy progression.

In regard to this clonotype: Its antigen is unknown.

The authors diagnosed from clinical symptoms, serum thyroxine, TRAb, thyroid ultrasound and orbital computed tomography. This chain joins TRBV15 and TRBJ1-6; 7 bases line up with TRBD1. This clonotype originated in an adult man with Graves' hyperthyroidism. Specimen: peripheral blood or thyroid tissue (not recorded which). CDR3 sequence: CATSRDRTRGSPLHF. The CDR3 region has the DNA TGTGCCACCAGCAGGGACAGGACCCGTGGTTCACCCCTCCACTTT.